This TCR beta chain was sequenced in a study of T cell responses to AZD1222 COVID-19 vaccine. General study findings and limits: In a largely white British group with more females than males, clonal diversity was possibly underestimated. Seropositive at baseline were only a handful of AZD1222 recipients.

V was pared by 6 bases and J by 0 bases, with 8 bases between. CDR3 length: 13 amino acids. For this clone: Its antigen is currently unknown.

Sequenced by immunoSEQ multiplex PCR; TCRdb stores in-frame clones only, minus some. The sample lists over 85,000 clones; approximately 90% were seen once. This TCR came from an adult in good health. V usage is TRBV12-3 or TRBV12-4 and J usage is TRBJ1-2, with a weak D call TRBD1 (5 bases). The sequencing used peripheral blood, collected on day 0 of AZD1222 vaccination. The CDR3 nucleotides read TGTGCCAGCAGCGGGGGGACTAACTATGGCTACACCTTC. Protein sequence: CASSGGTNYGYTF.